Below are 23 T cell receptor beta chains sequenced from a single sample in a study of shared clonotypes between healthy human individuals. CD45RO-negative CD8 cells positively selected for CCR7 made up the naive population, which excluded terminally differentiated effector memory CD45RA+ cells. The data were produced by immunoSEQ multiplex PCR, yet TCRdb's version contains in-frame clones alone and is incomplete. The profile covers about 2.2 million clones, with just over 90% appearing a single time and about 1.6% taken by the ten largest. The sample consisted of naive CD8+ T cells from PBMCs. The receptors derive from a young man in good health. Some clones in this sample may be carry-over from other donors' samples.

The CDR3 nucleotides read TGTGCCAGCAGCTTAGGAGCAGGGGGGCTAACAGATACGCAGTATTTT. Protein: CASSLGAGGLTDTQYF. The chain carries TRBV13 and TRBJ2-3; D is perhaps TRBD1 (7 bases). Trimming stripped 0 bases from V and 3 bases from J, with 13 bases between. The CDR3 loop spans 16 amino acids. Germline V gene lookup returns CDR1 PRHDT and CDR2 FYEKMQ (reference sequence).

The chain employs TRBV4-2 and TRBJ2-1; 8 positions match TRBD2. The CDR3 runs to 20 residues. V lost 0 bases, J lost 4 bases, and 17 bases stayed unmatched. Germline V gives CDR1 LGHNA, CDR2 YNFKEQ. CDR3 residues: CASSQDGNGQREWGYNEQFF. CDR3 nucleotide sequence: TGTGCCAGCAGCCAAGATGGTAATGGCCAGCGGGAGTGGGGGTACAATGAGCAGTTCTTC.

This sequence joins TRBV29-1 and TRBJ1-3; D may be TRBD1 (5 bases). Germline V gene data show CDR1 as SQVTM and CDR2 as ANQGSEA. The CDR3 is made up of 14 amino acids. V shed 5 bases and J shed 3 bases, with 14 bases lying between them. The CDR3 DNA reads TGCAGCGTTATCCTGGGACGTAATGGAAACACCATATATTTT. Translated, it gives CSVILGRNGNTIYF.

The J gene is TRBJ2-7, the V gene TRBV7-8; D might be TRBD2 (6 bases). With 5 bases removed from V and 3 bases from J, the gap between germline ends came to 14 bases. Germline values: CDR1 SGHVS, CDR2 FQNEAQ. CDR3 length equals 14 residues. The CDR3 sequence: CASSHPGEVYEQYF. The CDR3 region has the DNA TGTGCCAGCAGCCACCCTGGGGAGGTCTACGAGCAGTACTTC.

The rearrangement uses TRBV2 and TRBJ1-2, with D perhaps TRBD1 (5 bases). Trimming pared 7 bases from V and 7 bases from J, leaving 16 bases between. Germline V lookup: CDR1 SNHLY, CDR2 FYNNEI. The CDR3 is made up of 13 amino acids. CDR3 in DNA: TGTGCCAGCATCTCTAGGGGAAGGGCTGGCTACACCTTC. Protein sequence: CASISRGRAGYTF.

The genes are TRBV21-1 and TRBJ1-5; TRBD1, the D gene given by the table, was not confirmed from the DNA. TRBV21-1 is tagged as a pseudogene. The CDR3 loop spans 17 amino acids. The CDR3 DNA follows: TGTGCCAGCAGCAAAGATAAGGGGCTCTATAGCAATCAGCCCCAGCATTTT. It translates to CASSKDKGLYSNQPQHF.

The J gene is TRBJ1-5, the V gene TRBV16; 9 nucleotides match TRBD1. V gave up 0 bases and J gave up 5 bases; unmatched junction bases: 8. Germline V CDR1 and CDR2: KGHSY, FQNENV. This CDR3 is 17 amino acids long. Here the CDR3 DNA reads TGTGCCAGCAGCCAATCGATTTCGACAGGGGGAGATCAGCCCCAGCATTTT. It yields the protein CASSQSISTGGDQPQHF.

This rearrangement joins TRBV6-6 to TRBJ2-7, with 7 positions matching TRBD2. The germline CDR1 and CDR2 sequences are MNHNY and SVGAGI (reference sequence). With V trimmed by 7 bases and J by 4 bases, 16 bases remained unmatched. The CDR3 has 16 amino acids. The CDR3 region is CASMGVGREWGYEQYF. The CDR3 DNA reads TGTGCCAGCATGGGGGTTGGGCGGGAGTGGGGATACGAGCAGTACTTC.

The chain has TRBV28 and TRBJ1-6; 9 positions agree with TRBD1. The CDR3 is made up of 14 amino acids. V was clipped by 5 bases and J by 11 bases; unmatched bases: 7. Germline CDR1 reads MDHEN; CDR2 reads SYDVKM. The CDR3 sequence is CASSPRDRVTPLHF. CDR3 sequence (DNA): TGTGCCAGCAGTCCTCGGGACAGGGTGACACCCCTCCACTTT.

This sequence joins TRBV28 and TRBJ2-5, with D tentatively TRBD1 or TRBD2 (5 bases each). V gave up 2 bases and J gave up 1 base, with 20 bases separating them. Germline CDR1 MDHEN, CDR2 SYDVKM. This CDR3 has 18 amino acids. The CDR3 spells CASSLGALASGAQETQYF. The CDR3 nucleotides read TGTGCCAGCAGTTTAGGGGCTTTGGCGAGCGGAGCCCAAGAGACCCAGTACTTC.

This rearrangement joins TRBV9 to TRBJ2-7; TRBD2 matches at 12 bases. The CDR3 spans 18 residues. Per germline, CDR1 SGDLS and CDR2 YYNGEE. Trimming at V came to 0 bases and at J to 0 bases, leaving 7 bases not matched to a gene. CDR3 protein: CASSVGLAGGSSSYEQYF. In nucleotides, the CDR3 is TGTGCCAGCAGCGTAGGGCTAGCGGGAGGGTCGAGCTCCTACGAGCAGTACTTC.

The rearrangement links TRBV11-2 to TRBJ2-5; no clear D. The CDR3 length is 19 residues. Germline CDR1 and CDR2: SGHAT and FQNNGV. Between the trimmed V and J ends, which lost 1 base and 1 base, there was a span of 22 bases. In DNA form, the CDR3 reads TGTGCCAGCAGCTTAGGGATAGAGCTTACCTCGGCAGTCCAAGAGACCCAGTACTTC. This encodes CASSLGIELTSAVQETQYF.

The chain has TRBV4-1 and TRBJ1-1, with 8 bases matching TRBD1. Germline CDR1 reads MGHRA; CDR2 reads YSYEKL. Germline trimming cut 6 bases from V and 4 bases from J; bases unmatched to any gene: 4. The CDR3 contains 13 residues. CDR3 sequence reads: CASRNTGGTEAFF. DNA of the CDR3: TGCGCCAGCAGGAATACAGGGGGCACTGAAGCTTTCTTT.

The V and J genes are TRBV6-6 and TRBJ1-5; D perhaps matches TRBD1 (5 bases). Trimming took off 6 bases at V and 6 bases at J, with 21 bases between the two ends. The germline CDR1 and CDR2 sequences are MNHNY and SVGAGI (reference sequence). The CDR3 is 16 residues long. CDR3 nucleotide sequence: TGTGCCAGCAGACTAACTAGGGACCGGTATCCTCAGCCCCAGCATTTT. Translation gives CASRLTRDRYPQPQHF.

V and J are TRBV11-2 and TRBJ1-1, with unresolved D. Trimming left V 3 bases short and J 6 bases short, with 8 bases between. CDR3 length: 12 amino acids. CDR1 and CDR2 (germline): SGHAT, FQNNGV. The CDR3 nucleotides are TGTGCCAGCAGCTTTTCGGCAGCTGAAGCTTTCTTT. Its translation: CASSFSAAEAFF.

CDR3 DNA: TGTGCCAGCAGCTTGTTCCGGGACAGGGGAGGGTATGGCTACACCTTC. Translation gives CASSLFRDRGGYGYTF. This chain uses TRBV7-8 with TRBJ1-2; 10 bases match TRBD1. The junction had 9 bases not matched to a gene; V was cut back by 3 bases and J by 5 bases. In germline, CDR1 is SGHVS, CDR2 FQNEAQ. The CDR3 covers 16 residues.

This CDR3 reads CSAVGENTEAFF. For the CDR3, the DNA is TGCAGCGCCGTGGGAGAGAACACTGAAGCTTTCTTT. V and J are TRBV29-1 and TRBJ1-1, with D hard to call. The CDR3 is 12 amino acids. CDR1 is SQVTM, CDR2 ANQGSEA, per germline. V was clipped by 7 bases and J by 1 base, with 10 bases between them.

The chain carries TRBV7-2 and TRBJ2-7, with a weak D call TRBD2 (6 bases). CDR3 length: 12 residues. V was cut by 5 bases and J by 6 bases, with 11 bases left in between. CDR1 is SGHTA and CDR2 is FQGNSA in the germline V gene. Here the CDR3 reads CASSPAGGEQYF. CDR3 bases: TGTGCCAGCAGCCCCGCCGGGGGCGAGCAGTACTTC.

This clone was seen a single time. V gene TRBV7-9 combines with J gene TRBJ1-1; D gene uncertain. Looked up from germline, CDR1 is SEHNR and CDR2 is FQNEAQ (reference sequence). The CDR3 sequence is 12 residues long. The germline V and J ends were trimmed by 5 bases and 7 bases, with 11 bases remaining between them. CDR3 amino acids: CASSPSGFEAFF. The CDR3 region has the DNA TGTGCCAGCAGCCCGTCGGGGTTTGAAGCTTTCTTT.

In this sample, this clone turned up once. The chain links TRBV6-1 to TRBJ1-1; D uncertain. Germline-derived CDR1 and CDR2 are MNHNS and SASEGT. The CDR3 has 16 residues. Trimming left V 2 bases short and J 2 bases short, with 15 bases between. CDR3 in amino acids: CASSEQALSENTEAFF. For the CDR3, the DNA is TGTGCCAGCAGTGAACAGGCCCTCTCTGAAAACACTGAAGCTTTCTTT.

The chain joins TRBV5-4 to TRBJ2-7; D may be TRBD2 (5 bases). Trimming removed 0 bases at V and 0 bases at J, with 10 bases between. This CDR3 comprises 15 residues. The germline gives CDR1 SGHNT, CDR2 YYREEE (reference sequence). The CDR3 region is CASSLDRDPSYEQYF. The CDR3, as DNA: TGTGCCAGCAGCTTGGACCGGGATCCCTCCTACGAGCAGTACTTC.

In regard to this clone: Additional DNA sequences in this sample encode the identical CDR3. The V gene is TRBV9, the J gene TRBJ2-3, with 7 bases that match TRBD1. This CDR3 spans 15 amino acids. Germline V gives CDR1 SGDLS, CDR2 YYNGEE. V gave up 0 bases and J gave up 2 bases; unmatched junction bases: 3. CDR3 protein: CASSVVGTATDTQYF. The CDR3 DNA reads as TGTGCCAGCAGCGTAGTGGGGACAGCCACAGATACGCAGTATTTT.

The chain joins TRBV6-1 to TRBJ1-1; a weak D match, TRBD1 (6 bases). The CDR3 is 14 amino acids. V lost 4 bases and J 5 bases, leaving 14 bases between the germline ends. CDR1 MNHNS and CDR2 SASEGT come from the germline V gene. In nucleotides, the CDR3 is TGTGCCAGCAGTGTCGGACAGATTGGGACTGAAGCTTTCTTT. Protein: CASSVGQIGTEAFF.